This is a list of T cell receptor beta chains from one sample in a study of T cell responses to AZD1222 COVID-19 vaccine. TCRdb keeps only in-frame clones here, not all; method: immunoSEQ multiplex PCR. Seen here are some 120,000 clones, just over 90% observed once, and the top ten hold 7.2%. The sequenced sample was peripheral blood, obtained on day 0 of AZD1222 vaccination. The receptors were gathered from an adult in good health. CDR3s include the opening cysteine and the closing phenylalanine or tryptophan. Fields, in order: clone size, J gene, V gene, D gene, CDR3 DNA, CDR3 protein. The D gene is left open where the match is weak. Clone size appears in some rows only: once, few, many, or a class for an expanded clone.

>.|TRBJ2-6|TRBV11-2|.
TGTGCCAGCAGCTCCCCACGGGTGGGGTGGAGTGGGGCCAACGTCCTGACTTTC
CASSSPRVGWSGANVLTF
>.|TRBJ2-3|TRBV11-1|TRBD2
TGTGCCAGCAGCTTAGGACCGGGGGGAAGGACAGATACGCAGTATTTT
CASSLGPGGRTDTQYF
>.|TRBJ2-1|TRBV18|TRBD2
TGTGCCAGCTCACCTCAGCGGGAGAACAATGAGCAGTTCTTC
CASSPQRENNEQFF
>.|TRBJ2-7|TRBV5-1|.
TGCGCCAGCAGCTTGGCCGGGCGGGTCGGCTACGAGCAGTACTTC
CASSLAGRVGYEQYF
>.|TRBJ2-2|TRBV5-1|.
TGCGCCAGCAGTTCTTGGGAGGCGAACACCGGGGAGCTGTTTTTT
CASSSWEANTGELFF
>.|TRBJ1-3|TRBV24-1|.
TGTGCCCCCACGGGGCAGGCTGGAAACACCATATATTTT
CAPTGQAGNTIYF
>.|TRBJ1-2|TRBV5-6|TRBD1
TGTGCCAGCAGCTTGCCGGGGACAGGGGCCTTAGGGGGCTACACCTTC
CASSLPGTGALGGYTF
>.|TRBJ2-7|TRBV27|.
TGTGCCAGCAGTTTCTCCTACGAGCAGTACTTC
CASSFSYEQYF
>.|TRBJ2-5|TRBV15|TRBD2
TGTGCCACCAGCAGAGAGACGACTAGCGGGACAGAGACCCAGTACTTC
CATSRETTSGTETQYF
>.|TRBJ2-7|TRBV28|TRBD1
TGTGCCAGCGCGAAGGGGACAGGGCTCGAGCAGTACTTC
CASAKGTGLEQYF
>.|TRBJ2-4|TRBV6-5|TRBD1
TGTGCCAGCAGTTCCAGGACAGGGCGGCACATTCAGTACTTC
CASSSRTGRHIQYF
>.|TRBJ2-3|TRBV4-1|TRBD2
TGCGCCAGCAGCCAAGATCTTGTTTTAGGACTAGCAACAGATACGCAGTATTTT
CASSQDLVLGLATDTQYF
>.|TRBJ2-7|TRBV28|.
TGTGCCAGCAGACCCCAGATAGGGCACTACGAGCAGTACTTC
CASRPQIGHYEQYF
>.|TRBJ2-2|TRBV18|.
TGTGCCAGCTCACCAATCGAGAACACCGGGGAGCTGTTTTTT
CASSPIENTGELFF
>.|TRBJ2-1|TRBV5-1|TRBD2
TGCGCCAGCAGTCCCAGCGGGGGTTACAATGAGCAGTTCTTC
CASSPSGGYNEQFF
>.|TRBJ2-3|TRBV10-3|.
TGTGCCATCAGTGGAGGACAGCTCACAGATACGCAGTATTTT
CAISGGQLTDTQYF
>.|TRBJ1-1|TRBV7-9|TRBD1
TGTGCCAGCTCCCGGTGGACAGGGCGGTACCGCGAAGCTTTCTTT
CASSRWTGRYREAFF
>.|TRBJ1-1|TRBV4-1|.
TGCGCCAGCAGCCAAGATAGGGCAGGGAAGACTGAAGCTTTCTTT
CASSQDRAGKTEAFF
>once|TRBJ2-1|TRBV6-6|TRBD2
TGTGCCAGCGGGACTAGCGGGAGTTTGTTTGAGCAGTTCTTC
CASGTSGSLFEQFF
>.|TRBJ2-3|TRBV28|.
TGTGCCAGCAGTTTGAGGGGTGGGACAGATACGCAGTATTTT
CASSLRGGTDTQYF
>.|TRBJ1-2|TRBV19|.
TGTGCCAGTAGTACCGGACCTTTCGGGGGATATGGCTACACCTTC
CASSTGPFGGYGYTF
>once|TRBJ1-1|TRBV30|.
TGTGCCTGGAGTGTGGCCGATCTCATGAACACTGAAGCTTTCTTT
CAWSVADLMNTEAFF
>.|TRBJ2-2|TRBV24-1|.
TGTGCCACCAGTGACGGACAGTTGCGCGGGGAGCTGTTTTTT
CATSDGQLRGELFF
>once|TRBJ2-3|TRBV3-1/TRBV3-2|.
TGTGCCAGCAGCCAAATGGGAAGCACAGATACGCAGTATTTT
CASSQMGSTDTQYF
>.|TRBJ2-1|TRBV29-1|TRBD1
TGCAGCGTGAGGAGACAGGGGGTCAACAATGAGCAGTTCTTC
CSVRRQGVNNEQFF
>.|TRBJ1-2|TRBV10-1|.
TGCGCCAGCAGTGCAGGGGTTGGCTATGGCTACACCTTC
CASSAGVGYGYTF
>.|TRBJ1-5|TRBV3-1/TRBV3-2|.
TGTGCCAGCAGCCAACGGTTAGTAGGGGATAGCAATCAGCCCCAGCATTTT
CASSQRLVGDSNQPQHF
>.|TRBJ2-2|TRBV18|.
TGTGCCAGCTCACCTAACACCGGGGAGCTGTTTTTT
CASSPNTGELFF
>.|TRBJ1-2|TRBV5-6|TRBD1
TGTGCCAGCAGCTCAACCGGGACAGGGTCTGTCTATGGCTACACCTTC
CASSSTGTGSVYGYTF
>.|TRBJ2-2|TRBV28|TRBD1
TGTGCCAGCAGTTCGGACAGGGCCTACACCGGGGAGCTGTTTTTT
CASSSDRAYTGELFF
>.|TRBJ2-1|TRBV28|.
TGTGCCAGCGTCTCCCGCAATGAGCAGTTCTTC
CASVSRNEQFF
>.|TRBJ2-1|TRBV6-1|TRBD2
TGTGCCAGCAGTGCCCCTCCCAGCGGGAGTGACAATGAGCAGTTCTTC
CASSAPPSGSDNEQFF
>.|TRBJ2-3|TRBV11-2|.
TGTGCCAGCAGCGCCCTGGGAGGTACGCAGTATTTT
CASSALGGTQYF
>.|TRBJ2-7|TRBV3-1/TRBV3-2|.
TGTGCCAGCAGCCAAGAAGAGGTGGGCGCCCGAGGATCCTACGAGCAGTACTTC
CASSQEEVGARGSYEQYF
>.|TRBJ2-7|TRBV15|.
TGTGCCACCAGCAGAGATCCCCAGAGCTCCTACGAGCAGTACTTC
CATSRDPQSSYEQYF
>.|TRBJ2-1|TRBV11-2|.
TGTGCCAGCAGCCCCGGGACTGGCCGTGTGAATGAGCAGTTCTTC
CASSPGTGRVNEQFF
>.|TRBJ2-1|TRBV5-1|.
TGCGCCAGCAGCTTTGGCGATTACAATGAGCAGTTCTTC
CASSFGDYNEQFF
>.|TRBJ1-2|TRBV28|.
TGTGCCAGCTATACAGGGTCGTCCGGCTACACCTTC
CASYTGSSGYTF
>.|TRBJ2-1|TRBV9|.
TGTGCCAGCAGCGGATGGGGGAATGAGCAGTTCTTC
CASSGWGNEQFF
>.|TRBJ1-5|TRBV7-8|.
TGTGCCAGCAGCTTATGGGAGGGCAATCAGCCCCAGCATTTT
CASSLWEGNQPQHF
>.|TRBJ1-5|TRBV7-2|.
TGTGCCAGCAGCTTACGGGAATCCAGTCAGCCCCAGCATTTT
CASSLRESSQPQHF
>.|TRBJ1-1|TRBV28|.
TGTGCCAGCAGCCCCAGCACGGGGGGGCCTGAAGCTTTCTTT
CASSPSTGGPEAFF
>.|TRBJ2-7|TRBV29-1|.
TGCAGCGTTGAGGAACCGGGACAAGCCTACGAGCAGTACTTC
CSVEEPGQAYEQYF
>.|TRBJ2-7|TRBV7-9|TRBD1
TGTGCCAGCAGCTTAGGATCCCCCGGGACAGGATCCTACGAGCAGTACTTC
CASSLGSPGTGSYEQYF
>.|TRBJ2-7|TRBV10-3|.
TGTGCCATCAAAACAGGAGCCTCCTACGAGCAGTACTTC
CAIKTGASYEQYF
>.|TRBJ2-5|TRBV19|TRBD1
TGTGCCAGTAGCCCCCCCCGACAGGGGGCAGGGGAGACCCAGTACTTC
CASSPPRQGAGETQYF
>.|TRBJ1-4|TRBV9|TRBD1
TGTGCCAGCAGCGTAGGGGACAGATCAAATGAAAAACTGTTTTTT
CASSVGDRSNEKLFF
>.|TRBJ2-7|TRBV4-1|TRBD2
TGCGCCAGCAGCCAGGTACTAGCGAGTTACGAGCAGTACTTC
CASSQVLASYEQYF
>.|TRBJ2-1|TRBV29-1|.
TGCAGCGGCCGACAAGGTGGGGGATACAATGAGCAGTTCTTC
CSGRQGGGYNEQFF
>.|TRBJ2-5|TRBV7-2|TRBD2
TGTGCCAGCAGTTTCGCGGGACTACAAGAGACCCAGTACTTC
CASSFAGLQETQYF
>.|TRBJ2-2|TRBV12-1|.
TGTGCCAGCAGCTTTGGGATAACGGACACCGGGGAGCTGTTTTTT
CASSFGITDTGELFF
>.|TRBJ2-6|TRBV19|.
TGTGCCAGTAGTACTGCGGGTAACTCTGGGGCCAACGTCCTGACTTTC
CASSTAGNSGANVLTF